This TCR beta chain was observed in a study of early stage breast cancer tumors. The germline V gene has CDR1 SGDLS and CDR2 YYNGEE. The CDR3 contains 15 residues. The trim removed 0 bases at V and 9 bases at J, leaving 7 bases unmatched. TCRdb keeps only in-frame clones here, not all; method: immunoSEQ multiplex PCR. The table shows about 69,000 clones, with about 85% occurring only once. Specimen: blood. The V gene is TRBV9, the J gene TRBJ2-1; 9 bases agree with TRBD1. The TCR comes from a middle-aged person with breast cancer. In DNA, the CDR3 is TGTGCCAGCAGCGTAGGACAGGGGGGGATAGGTGAGCAGTTCTTC. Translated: CASSVGQGGIGEQFF.